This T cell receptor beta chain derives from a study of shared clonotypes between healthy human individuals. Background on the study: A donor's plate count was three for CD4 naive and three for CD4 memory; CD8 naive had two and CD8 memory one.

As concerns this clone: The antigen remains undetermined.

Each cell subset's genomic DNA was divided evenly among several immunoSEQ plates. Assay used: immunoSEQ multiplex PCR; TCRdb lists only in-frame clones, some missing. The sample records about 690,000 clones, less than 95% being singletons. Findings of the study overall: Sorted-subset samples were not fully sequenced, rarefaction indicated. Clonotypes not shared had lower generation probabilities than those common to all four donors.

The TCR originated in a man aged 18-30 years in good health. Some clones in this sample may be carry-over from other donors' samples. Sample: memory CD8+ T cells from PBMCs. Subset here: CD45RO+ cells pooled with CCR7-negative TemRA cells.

The CDR3 DNA reads as TGTGCCAGCAGCGGCGCTGCTGGCAATAGGCAGTTCTTC. It encodes CASSGAAGNRQFF. The chain employs TRBV9 and TRBJ2-1; D not resolved. V dropped 3 bases and J dropped 12 bases, with 16 bases sitting between them. The CDR3 loop spans 13 amino acids. The germline V gene encodes CDR1 SGDLS and CDR2 YYNGEE.